The present TCR beta chain was sequenced within a study of metastatic and nonmetastatic thyroid tumors. By frequency in the sample, this clone is medium-sized. The CDR3 is 15 residues long. Deletions cut 3 bases from V and 5 bases from J, with 16 bases between. The germline CDR1 and CDR2 sequences are MGHDK and SYGVNS. Thyroid surgery took place with no prior treatment in any patient. TCRdb reprocessed the PCR reads via MiXCR. The table shows approximately 15,000 clones, with over 25% occurring only once. Sequencing used tumor tissue. V is TRBV25-1 and J is TRBJ1-1, with D possibly being TRBD1 (6 bases). This receptor was identified in a male donor with papillary thyroid cancer or a benign thyroid nodule (not recorded which). Some clones in this sample may be carry-over from other donors' samples. The CDR3 is CASSESPEGGTEAFF. CDR3 nucleotide sequence: TGTGCCAGCAGTGAGTCCCCTGAGGGGGGAACTGAAGCTTTCTTT.